These 14 T cell receptor beta chains were sequenced from one sample in a study of PD-1 blockade in classical Hodgkin lymphoma. TCRdb's table, derived via immunoSEQ multiplex PCR, lists solely in-frame clones and lacks some. The repertoire holds some 93,000 clones, approximately 89% seen once, with about 11% in the top ten. All the patients suffered relapse after autologous stem cell transplantation, and brentuximab vedotin exposure differed. The specimen was peripheral blood mononuclear cells (PBMCs), collected before the second cycle of nivolumab. The receptors come from a human donor with classical Hodgkin lymphoma.

The rearrangement links TRBV27 to TRBJ2-7, with a weak D call TRBD1 (6 bases). The CDR3 spans 15 residues. Trimming shortened V by 5 bases and J by 3 bases, and 17 bases separated the two germline ends. Germline CDR1 reads MNHEY; CDR2 reads SMNVEV (reference sequence). This CDR3 is CASSKTGQGYYEQYF. In DNA, the CDR3 is TGTGCCAGCAGTAAAACGGGACAAGGGTACTACGAGCAGTACTTC.

The gene calls are TRBV16 and TRBJ2-3; D call uncertain. The germline V gene encodes CDR1 KGHSY and CDR2 FQNENV. The CDR3 runs 16 residues. V shed 2 bases and J shed 3 bases, with 15 bases lying between them. The CDR3 bases are TGTGCCAGCAGCCAAGGAGTGGGGAAGGGAACAGATACGCAGTATTTT. Translation gives CASSQGVGKGTDTQYF.

A single count supports this clone. The rearrangement links TRBV9 to TRBJ1-2, with a tentative D call TRBD1 (6 bases). This CDR3 is 14 amino acids long. Trimming took off 4 bases at V and 6 bases at J, with 16 bases between the two ends. CDR1 is SGDLS, CDR2 YYNGEE, per germline. The CDR3, as DNA: TGTGCCAGCAGCTCCACGGGGGGGGGCCATGGCTACACCTTC. Translating gives CASSSTGGGHGYTF.

This chain joins TRBV7-2 and TRBJ2-7; a weak D match, TRBD2 (5 bases). Per germline, CDR1 SGHTA and CDR2 FQGNSA. Between the trimmed V and J ends, which lost 1 base and 3 bases, there was a span of 7 bases. The CDR3 extends over 13 amino acids. This chain's CDR3 is CASSLGGFYEQYF. DNA for the CDR3: TGTGCCAGCAGCTTAGGAGGGTTCTACGAGCAGTACTTC.

This chain links TRBV11-1 with TRBJ2-1; no definite D call. V was pared by 0 bases and J by 0 bases, with 6 bases between. This CDR3 spans 15 amino acids. Germline V gene sequence: CDR1 SGHAT, CDR2 FQDESV (reference sequence). CDR3 sequence: CASSLADGSYNEQFF. In DNA, the CDR3 is TGTGCCAGCAGCTTAGCCGATGGCTCCTACAATGAGCAGTTCTTC.

This sequence joins TRBV7-8 and TRBJ2-5; D is uncertain. The V and J ends lost 4 bases and 2 bases respectively, with 17 bases between them. The CDR3 contains 16 residues. Germline V gene data show CDR1 as SGHVS and CDR2 as FQNEAQ. The CDR3 loop is CASSSSVAGAQETQYF. In nucleotides, the CDR3 is TGTGCCAGCAGCTCAAGCGTGGCAGGCGCGCAAGAGACCCAGTACTTC.

This clone appeared a few times. The rearrangement uses TRBV15 and TRBJ1-5; D remains ambiguous. From germline, CDR1 is LNHNV and CDR2 YYDKDF (reference sequence). The CDR3 loop spans 14 amino acids. V lost 0 bases, J lost 3 bases, and 6 bases lay in between. CDR3 sequence: CATSREVLNQPQHF. In DNA form, the CDR3 reads TGTGCCACCAGCAGAGAAGTCCTCAATCAGCCCCAGCATTTT.

This clone was counted a single time. The V call is TRBV6-1, the J call TRBJ1-5; D not certain. Trimming stripped 8 bases from V and 7 bases from J, with 12 bases between. Germline V gives CDR1 MNHNS, CDR2 SASEGT. The CDR3 runs to 12 residues. CDR3 bases: TGTGCCAGCGCAGACACGCCCCAGCCCCAGCATTTT. Translation: CASADTPQPQHF.

The chain recombines TRBV27 with TRBJ1-2; D call uncertain. V was shortened by 3 bases and J by 3 bases, with 14 bases between the two germline ends. The CDR3 length is 15 residues. In germline, CDR1 is MNHEY, CDR2 SMNVEV (reference sequence). CDR3 region: CASSFEGGRDYGYTF. DNA for the CDR3: TGTGCCAGCAGTTTCGAGGGAGGGAGAGACTATGGCTACACCTTC.

V usage is TRBV6-5 and J usage is TRBJ2-3; 14 bases align to TRBD2. Per the germline V gene, CDR1 is MNHEY and CDR2 is SVGAGI. The CDR3 is 16 amino acids. V shed 2 bases and J 6 bases; nucleotides not matched to a gene: 4. The CDR3 loop reads CASSYRLAGGQDTQYF. The CDR3 nucleotides are TGTGCCAGCAGTTACCGACTAGCGGGGGGGCAGGATACGCAGTATTTT.

The rearrangement uses TRBV9 and TRBJ1-2; D uncertain. Germline lookup yields CDR1 SGDLS and CDR2 YYNGEE. The CDR3 has 12 residues. V shed 0 bases and J shed 8 bases, with 8 bases lying between them. The CDR3 loop reads CASSVGPGGYTF. The CDR3 DNA reads as TGTGCCAGCAGCGTAGGTCCTGGAGGCTACACCTTC.

This chain connects TRBV6-5 to TRBJ1-6; 8 positions agree with TRBD1. The germline CDR1 and CDR2 sequences are MNHEY and SVGAGI. V was pared by 2 bases and J by 1 base, with 1 base of the junction left unmatched. This CDR3 comprises 16 residues. CDR3: CASSYRTGSYNSPLHF. As DNA, the CDR3 is TGTGCCAGCAGTTACCGGACAGGGTCCTATAATTCACCCCTCCACTTT.

This clone was detected once. This chain joins TRBV4-2 and TRBJ2-3; D is uncertain. The CDR3 length is 12 residues. The germline gives CDR1 LGHNA, CDR2 YNFKEQ. V was cut by 3 bases and J by 3 bases, with 4 bases left in between. CDR3 coding DNA: TGTGCCAGCAGCCACATGACAGATACGCAGTATTTT. Protein sequence: CASSHMTDTQYF.

This clone was detected only once. As DNA, the CDR3 is TGTGCCATCAGTGAATTATCCAGGGGGGATTTTTCCGGGGAGCTGTTTTTT. Translation gives CAISELSRGDFSGELFF. The chain employs TRBV10-3 and TRBJ2-2, with D possibly TRBD1 on 7 matching bases. The CDR3 runs 17 residues. The V end was cut by 3 bases, the J end by 6 bases, with 20 bases between. Germline V gives CDR1 ENHRY, CDR2 SYGVKD.